This TCR beta chain was captured by sequencing in a study of CD8 T cells in ankylosing spondylitis. Study outcomes and limitations: A motif in TCR beta, a set of eight or nine highly homologous variants, appeared characteristic of ankylosing spondylitis blood. As reported, disease-linked clones showed significant enrichment in matched ankylosing spondylitis synovial fluid.

TCRdb analysed the 5' RACE reads with MiXCR anew, one entry per CDR3 protein. The sample holds about 90,000 distinct CDR3 sequences; around 25% are singletons and the top ten take around three fifths. In the case of this clonotype: Its specificity is unknown.

This CDR3 has 18 amino acids. The chain recombines TRBV21-1 with TRBJ2-2; the table's TRBD1 call for D was not verified on the DNA. TRBV21-1 is termed a pseudogene. The sequence was obtained from a male donor with ankylosing spondylitis or in good health (not recorded which). Sample: blood, either unsorted or a sorted T cell fraction (not recorded which). In DNA, the CDR3 is TGTGCCAGCAGCATCCCAAGCGCCGGACAGGGTGACACCGGGGAGCTGTTTTTT. Amino acids: CASSIPSAGQGDTGELFF.